The source of this TCR beta chain is a study of blood T cell repertoires in COVID-19 (dated by TCRdb to the early 2020s). The study in broad terms: Collaborator samples came from the United States, Italy and Spain and covered acute and convalescent phases of COVID-19. The material from the prospective study consisted of cDNA or gDNA derived from T cells, B-cell-depleted T cells, or PBMCs. Subjects who had been exposed to COVID-19, were actively infected with it, or had recovered from it provided the deeply sampled blood TCRbeta repertoires that made up the dataset. A freely available public database, intended as a resource for researchers studying the immune response to SARS-CoV-2, is where the repertoires were released. Samples came from the ongoing ImmuneRACE study (first 160 participants) plus 1,254 subjects from 6 global collaborators. The sample metadata nearly always contained a de-identified subject ID, COVID-19 status, age in years and sex. Where HLA class I and class II types were available, the types were taken from metadata supplied by the sample provider, not from assay-based typing. General findings and caveats noted by the study authors: The amount of clinical and demographic metadata varied by source and participant and was provided uncurated.

This clone has only one observation. The specificity of this receptor is unknown. Base qualities are not provided; no much larger clone lies one nucleotide away. TCRbeta CDR3 regions were amplified from genomic DNA using the immunoSEQ Assay, a bias-controlled multiplex PCR. On the authors' methods: The number of nucleated cells in each sample was estimated by amplification of reference gene primers within the assay. Sequence reads were collapsed and filtered to measure the absolute abundance of every unique TCRbeta CDR3 rearrangement. For each sample, productive Simpson clonality was calculated as the square root of Simpson's diversity index over productive rearrangements. TCRdb provides this immuneACCESS table in a form limited to in-frame rearrangements. Some clones are lacking; in checked studies, under half of them reflect an unresolved V gene, and why the rest are absent is not known. D and trimming were read from the DNA, whereas the V and J calls and clone size are those reported in that table. The sample data list 130,000 to 150,000 clones, and roughly 88% of these were observed just once. Clones ranked in the top ten supply around 1.7% of the sample.

Whole blood was collected in K2EDTA tubes by collaborating institutions according to the institutions' own protocols. For TCRbeta analysis, collaborator samples were shipped as frozen whole blood, as isolated PBMCs, or as DNA extracted from either sample type. Taken from the germline V gene, the CDR1 and CDR2 loops are MNHEY and SVGAGI. Reading from cysteine to phenylalanine, the CDR3 counts 12 amino acids. CDR3 DNA is the only sequence kept; it has 36 bases, read in frame from the first base. V loses 6 bases of germline sequence and J loses 3 bases, and the interval between the two ends is 8 bases.

The rearrangement combines TRBV6-5 with TRBJ1-1, with the D gene call left open. This receptor was obtained from a woman aged 45-60 years with acute or convalescent COVID-19. Sequences were obtained from peripheral blood. CDR3 sequence: CASSPGDTEAFF. The DNA sequence is given as TGTGCCAGCAGCCCCGGAGACACTGAAGCTTTCTTT.